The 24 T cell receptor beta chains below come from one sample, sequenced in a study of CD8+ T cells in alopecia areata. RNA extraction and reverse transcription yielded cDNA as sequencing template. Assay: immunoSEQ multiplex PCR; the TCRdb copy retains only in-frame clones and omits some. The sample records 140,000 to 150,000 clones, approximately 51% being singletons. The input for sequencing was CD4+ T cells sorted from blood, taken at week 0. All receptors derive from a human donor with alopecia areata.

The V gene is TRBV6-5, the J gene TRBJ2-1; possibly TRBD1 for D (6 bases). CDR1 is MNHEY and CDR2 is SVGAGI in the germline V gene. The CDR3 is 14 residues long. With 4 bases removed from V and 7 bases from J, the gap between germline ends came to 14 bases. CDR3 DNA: TGTGCCAGCAGTTTAGGGGTTACAGGGAATGAGCAGTTCTTC. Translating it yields CASSLGVTGNEQFF.

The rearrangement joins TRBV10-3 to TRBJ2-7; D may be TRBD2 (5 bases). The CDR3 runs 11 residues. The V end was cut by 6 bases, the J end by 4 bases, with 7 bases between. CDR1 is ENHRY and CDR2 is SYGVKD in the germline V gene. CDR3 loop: CAIRGAYEQYF. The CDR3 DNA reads TGTGCCATCAGGGGAGCGTACGAGCAGTACTTC.

CDR3 sequence: CASSQDLGTNTEAFF. The CDR3 region has the DNA TGCGCCAGCAGCCAAGATCTCGGGACTAACACTGAAGCTTTCTTT. The chain links TRBV4-1 to TRBJ1-1; D is possibly TRBD1 (5 bases). This CDR3 region has 15 residues. CDR1 and CDR2 (germline): MGHRA, YSYEKL. V was cut by 0 bases and J by 2 bases, with 10 bases left in between.

CDR3 in amino acids: CASSSRRNTEAFF. In DNA form, the CDR3 reads TGCGCCAGCAGCTCCAGGAGGAACACTGAAGCTTTCTTT. The chain links TRBV5-1 to TRBJ1-1; D not resolved. V was pared by 3 bases and J by 1 base, with 7 bases between. CDR3 length: 13 amino acids. Per the germline V gene, CDR1 is SGHRS and CDR2 is YFSETQ.

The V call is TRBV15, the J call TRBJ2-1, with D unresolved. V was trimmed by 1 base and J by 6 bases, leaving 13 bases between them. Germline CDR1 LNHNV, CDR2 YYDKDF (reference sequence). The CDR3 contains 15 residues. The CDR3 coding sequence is TGTGCCACCAGCAGAGCGCAACCCTTTTCCAATGAGCAGTTCTTC. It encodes CATSRAQPFSNEQFF.

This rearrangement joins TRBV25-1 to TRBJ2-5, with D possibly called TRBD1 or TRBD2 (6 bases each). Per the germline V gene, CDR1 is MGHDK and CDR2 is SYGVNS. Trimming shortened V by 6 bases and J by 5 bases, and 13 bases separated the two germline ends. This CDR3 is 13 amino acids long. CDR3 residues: CASRWGAAETQYF. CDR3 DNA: TGTGCCAGCAGGTGGGGGGCTGCGGAGACCCAGTACTTC. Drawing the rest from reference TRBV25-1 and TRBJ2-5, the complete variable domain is EADIYQTPRYLVIGTGKKITLECSQTMGHDKMYWYQQDPGMELHLIHYSYGVNSTEKGDLSSESTVSRIRTEHFPLTLESARPSHTSQYLCASRWGAAETQYFGPGTRLLVL.

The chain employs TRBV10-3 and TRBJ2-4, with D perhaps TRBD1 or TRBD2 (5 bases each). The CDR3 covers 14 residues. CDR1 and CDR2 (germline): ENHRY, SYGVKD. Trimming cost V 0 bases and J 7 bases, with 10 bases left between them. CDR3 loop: CAISESRGTNIQYF. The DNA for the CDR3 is TGTGCCATCAGTGAGTCGCGAGGGACGAACATTCAGTACTTC.

The CDR3 sequence: CASSLSPTDTQYF. The CDR3 DNA is TGTGCCAGCAGCTTAAGCCCTACAGATACGCAGTATTTT. The chain combines TRBV11-2 with TRBJ2-3; D gene unclear. The ends were cut back, 2 bases at V and 3 bases at J, with 6 bases in the middle. CDR1 is SGHAT and CDR2 is FQNNGV in the germline V gene. This CDR3 spans 13 amino acids. Variable domain in full (rest from reference TRBV11-2 and TRBJ2-3): EAGVAQSPRYKIIEKRQSVAFWCNPISGHATLYWYQQILGQGPKLLIQFQNNGVVDDSQLPKDRFSAERLKGVDSTLKIQPAKLEDSAVYLCASSLSPTDTQYFGPGTRLTVL.

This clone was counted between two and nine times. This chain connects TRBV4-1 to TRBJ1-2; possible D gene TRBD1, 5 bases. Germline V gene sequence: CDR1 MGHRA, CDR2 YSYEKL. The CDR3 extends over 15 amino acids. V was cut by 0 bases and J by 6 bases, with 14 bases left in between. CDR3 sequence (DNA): TGCGCCAGCAGCCAAGATCTCAGCAGGGAAGATGGCTACACCTTC. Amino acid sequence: CASSQDLSREDGYTF.

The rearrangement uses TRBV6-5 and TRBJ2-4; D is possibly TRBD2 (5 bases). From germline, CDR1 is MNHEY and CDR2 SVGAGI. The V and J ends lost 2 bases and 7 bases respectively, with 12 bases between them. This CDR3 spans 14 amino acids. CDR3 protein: CASSYRSVANIQYF. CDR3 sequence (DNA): TGTGCCAGCAGTTACCGTAGCGTCGCGAACATTCAGTACTTC.

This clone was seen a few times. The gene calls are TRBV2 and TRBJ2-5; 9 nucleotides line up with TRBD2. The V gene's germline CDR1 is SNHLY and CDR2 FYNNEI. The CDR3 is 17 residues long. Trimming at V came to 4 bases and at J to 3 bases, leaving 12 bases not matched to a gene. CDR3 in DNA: TGTGCCAGCAGTGCTAGCGGGACCCTCGGGGGAAAAGAGACCCAGTACTTC. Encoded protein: CASSASGTLGGKETQYF.

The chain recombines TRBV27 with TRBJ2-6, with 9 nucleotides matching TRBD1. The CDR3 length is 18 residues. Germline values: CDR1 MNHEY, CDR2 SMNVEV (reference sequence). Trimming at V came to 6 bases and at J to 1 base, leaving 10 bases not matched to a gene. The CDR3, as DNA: TGTGCCAGCAGAAAGACCGGGACAGGGTTTTCTGGGGCCAACGTCCTGACTTTC. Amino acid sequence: CASRKTGTGFSGANVLTF.

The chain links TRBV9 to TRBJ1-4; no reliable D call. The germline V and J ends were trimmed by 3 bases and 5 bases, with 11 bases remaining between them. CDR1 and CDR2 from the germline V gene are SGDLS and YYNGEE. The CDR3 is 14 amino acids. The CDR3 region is CASSAEVENEKLFF. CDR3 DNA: TGTGCCAGCAGCGCCGAGGTCGAGAATGAAAAACTGTTTTTT.

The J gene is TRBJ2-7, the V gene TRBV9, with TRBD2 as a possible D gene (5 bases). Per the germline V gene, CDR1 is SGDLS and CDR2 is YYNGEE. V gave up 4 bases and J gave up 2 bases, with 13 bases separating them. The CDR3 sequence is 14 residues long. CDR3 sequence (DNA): TGTGCCAGCAGCCAGACGGACGGGACCTACGAGCAGTACTTC. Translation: CASSQTDGTYEQYF.

The DNA for the CDR3 is TGTGCCAGCAGCCAAGCCCTTTTAGCGGGCGACCAAGAGACCCAGTACTTC. It codes for CASSQALLAGDQETQYF. The chain joins TRBV4-2 to TRBJ2-5; 7 nucleotides match TRBD2. The CDR3 extends over 17 amino acids. Germline CDR1 reads LGHNA; CDR2 reads YNFKEQ. Germline trimming cut 1 base from V and 0 bases from J; bases unmatched to any gene: 8.

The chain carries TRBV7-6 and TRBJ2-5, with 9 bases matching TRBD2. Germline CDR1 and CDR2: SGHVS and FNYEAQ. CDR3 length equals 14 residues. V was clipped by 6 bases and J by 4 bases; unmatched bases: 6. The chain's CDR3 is CASSTGGRGETQYF. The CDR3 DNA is TGTGCCAGCAGTACTGGCGGGAGGGGAGAGACCCAGTACTTC.

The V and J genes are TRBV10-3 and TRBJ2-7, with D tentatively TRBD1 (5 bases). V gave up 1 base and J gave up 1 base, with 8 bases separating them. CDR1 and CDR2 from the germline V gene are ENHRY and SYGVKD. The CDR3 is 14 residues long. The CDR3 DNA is TGTGCCATCAGTGAGTACCAGGGATCCTACGAGCAGTACTTC. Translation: CAISEYQGSYEQYF.

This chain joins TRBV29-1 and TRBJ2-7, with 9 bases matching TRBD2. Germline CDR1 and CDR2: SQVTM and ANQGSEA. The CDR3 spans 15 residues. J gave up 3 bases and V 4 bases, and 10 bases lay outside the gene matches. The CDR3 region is CSVGGGRDFLYEQYF. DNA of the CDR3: TGCAGCGTTGGAGGCGGGAGGGACTTCCTCTACGAGCAGTACTTC.

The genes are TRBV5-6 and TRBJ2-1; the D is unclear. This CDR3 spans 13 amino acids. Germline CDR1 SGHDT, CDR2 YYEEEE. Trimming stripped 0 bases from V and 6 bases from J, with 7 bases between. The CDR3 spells CASSLDRINEQFF. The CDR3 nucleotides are TGTGCCAGCAGCTTGGACAGAATCAATGAGCAGTTCTTC.

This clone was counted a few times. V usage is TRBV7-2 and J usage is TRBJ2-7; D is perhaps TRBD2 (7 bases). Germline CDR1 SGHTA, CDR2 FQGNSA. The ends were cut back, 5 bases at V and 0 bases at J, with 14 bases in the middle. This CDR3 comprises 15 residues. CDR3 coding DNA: TGTGCCAGCAGCGCCCTTGCGGGGGCCTCCTACGAGCAGTACTTC. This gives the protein CASSALAGASYEQYF.

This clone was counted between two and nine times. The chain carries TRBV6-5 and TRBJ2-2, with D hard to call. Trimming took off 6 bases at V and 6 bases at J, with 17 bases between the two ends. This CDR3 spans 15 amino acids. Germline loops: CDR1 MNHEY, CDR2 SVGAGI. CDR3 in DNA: TGTGCCAGCAGCCCCGACACTGCCTCCCCCGGGGAGCTGTTTTTT. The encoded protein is CASSPDTASPGELFF.

The CDR3 nucleotides read TGCAGCGTTCGGACAGGGGGTCGTGGAGCTTTCTTT. Protein product: CSVRTGGRGAFF. This chain joins TRBV29-1 and TRBJ1-1; 10 bases are a match to TRBD1. CDR1 is SQVTM and CDR2 is ANQGSEA in the germline V gene. This CDR3 is built from 12 residues. V lost 5 bases and J lost 10; bases outside the gene matches: 7.

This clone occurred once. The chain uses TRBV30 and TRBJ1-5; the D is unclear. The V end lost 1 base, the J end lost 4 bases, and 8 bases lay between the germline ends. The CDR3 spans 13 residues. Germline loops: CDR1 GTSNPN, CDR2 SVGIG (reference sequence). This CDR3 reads CAWSGHPNQPQHF. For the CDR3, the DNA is TGTGCCTGGAGTGGGCACCCTAATCAGCCCCAGCATTTT.

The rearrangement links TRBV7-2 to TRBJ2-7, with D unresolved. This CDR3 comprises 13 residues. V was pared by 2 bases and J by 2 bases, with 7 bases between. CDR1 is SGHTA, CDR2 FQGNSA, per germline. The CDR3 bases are TGTGCCAGCAGCTTAATCAGACCCTACGAGCAGTACTTC. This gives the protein CASSLIRPYEQYF.